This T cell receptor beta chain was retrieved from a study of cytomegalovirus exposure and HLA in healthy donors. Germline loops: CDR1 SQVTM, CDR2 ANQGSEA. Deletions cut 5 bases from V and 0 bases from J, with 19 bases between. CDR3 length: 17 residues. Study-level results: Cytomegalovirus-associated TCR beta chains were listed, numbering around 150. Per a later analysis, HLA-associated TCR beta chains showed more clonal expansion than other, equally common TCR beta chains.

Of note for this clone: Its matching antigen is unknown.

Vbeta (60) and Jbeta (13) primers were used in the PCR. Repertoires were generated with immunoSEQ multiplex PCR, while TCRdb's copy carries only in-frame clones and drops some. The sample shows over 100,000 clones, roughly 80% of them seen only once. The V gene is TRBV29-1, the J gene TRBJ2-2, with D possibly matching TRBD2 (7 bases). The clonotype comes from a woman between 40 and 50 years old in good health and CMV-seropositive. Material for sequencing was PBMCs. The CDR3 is CSVTPWTAGPNTGELFF. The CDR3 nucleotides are TGCAGCGTTACCCCATGGACAGCGGGGCCGAACACCGGGGAGCTGTTTTTT.